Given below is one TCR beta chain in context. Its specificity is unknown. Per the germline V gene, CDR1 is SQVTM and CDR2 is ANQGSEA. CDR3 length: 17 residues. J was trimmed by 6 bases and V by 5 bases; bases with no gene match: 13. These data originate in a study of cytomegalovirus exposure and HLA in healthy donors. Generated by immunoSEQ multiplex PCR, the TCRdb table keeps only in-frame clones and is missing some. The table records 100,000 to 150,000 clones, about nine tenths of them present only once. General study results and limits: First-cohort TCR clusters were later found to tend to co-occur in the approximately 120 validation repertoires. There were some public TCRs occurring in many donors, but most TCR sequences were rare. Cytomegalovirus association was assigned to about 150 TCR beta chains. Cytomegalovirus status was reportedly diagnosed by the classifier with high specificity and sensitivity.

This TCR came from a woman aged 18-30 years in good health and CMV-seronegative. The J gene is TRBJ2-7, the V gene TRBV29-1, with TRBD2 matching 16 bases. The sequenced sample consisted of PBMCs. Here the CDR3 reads CSVQDSGLAGGPLEQYF. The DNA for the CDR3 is TGCAGCGTTCAGGATTCGGGACTAGCGGGAGGGCCTCTCGAGCAGTACTTC.